This paragraph reports one T cell receptor (beta chain). The CDR3 loop spans 14 amino acids. The V gene lost 4 bases and the J gene lost 1 base, with 11 bases spanning the gap. Germline values: CDR1 SGHRS, CDR2 YFSETQ. This entry is derived from a study of radiation and T cells in renal cell carcinoma. Method: immunoSEQ multiplex PCR; TCRdb's copy keeps in-frame clones and lacks some. The profile covers some 120,000 clones, with more than 80% appearing a single time and 1.9% taken by the ten largest. Time point indicated: blood 2 weeks post-SBRT. The treatment denotes: 15 Gy SBRT to primary tumor, nephrectomy 4 weeks later. Clear cell pathology was present in this patient's renal cell carcinoma.

V gene TRBV5-1 combines with J gene TRBJ1-2; D gene ambiguous. Source: blood, taken from a patient whose treatment included radiotherapy and nephrectomy. This TCR derives from an older woman with renal cell carcinoma. CDR3 in amino acids: CASSPPGLNYGYTF. The DNA of the CDR3 is TGCGCCAGCAGCCCGCCAGGCCTTAACTATGGCTACACCTTC.